This TCR beta chain appears in the sequencing data of a study of post-analysis software for immune sequencing data. Regarding the study as a whole: Comparison of patients with controls showed roughly five TRBV segments more frequent in patients, TRBV5-6, TRBV5-1 and TRBV20-1 among them. Controls significantly exceeded multiple sclerosis patients in normalized Chao1 diversity. Analysis by F measure revealed that same-batch samples clustered strongly together.

CDR1 and CDR2 from the germline V gene are SQVTM and ANQGSEA. The ends were cut back, 4 bases at V and 3 bases at J, with 10 bases in the middle. The CDR3 is 13 amino acids. As regards this clonotype: As yet, its antigen is unknown.

Included in the TCR beta cDNA libraries were unique molecular identifiers. Out of roughly 0.95 to 11 million T cells, about 510,000 cDNA molecules were generated. MiXCR, run by TCRdb on the PCR reads, gives a single entry per CDR3 protein. The sample shows hundreds of thousands of distinct CDR3 sequences, roughly three fifths of them seen only once. The rearrangement uses TRBV29-1 and TRBJ2-1; the D is unclear. Sequenced input: blood. This sequence was found in a girl aged 2 to 10 with multiple sclerosis. CDR3 coding DNA: TGCAGCGTTGTGTGGACGGACTACAATGAGCAGTTCTTC. Translating gives CSVVWTDYNEQFF.